The 9 T cell receptor beta chains presented below share a single source sample, sequenced in a study of early T cells in non-severe SARS-CoV-2 infection. One entry per CDR3 protein results from TCRdb running MiXCR on the 5' RACE reads. The table lists tens of thousands of distinct CDR3 sequences, roughly an eighth of them singletons. Sequencing used whole blood. The receptors originated from an adult who was a healthcare worker with PCR-confirmed SARS-CoV-2 infection or an uninfected control (not recorded which).

The chain links TRBV7-2 to TRBJ2-7, with 7 bases aligning to TRBD1. Germline V lookup: CDR1 SGHTA, CDR2 FQGNSA. CDR3 length equals 17 residues. Trimming at V came to 4 bases and at J to 3 bases, leaving 15 bases not matched to a gene. CDR3 DNA sequence: TGTGCCAGCAGCTCTGTCCCCTCCGGGACAGTTATCTACGAGCAGTACTTC. It is translated as CASSSVPSGTVIYEQYF.

V is TRBV5-4 and J is TRBJ2-2; D is uncertain. The CDR3 runs 15 residues. Germline V lookup: CDR1 SGHNT, CDR2 YYREEE (reference sequence). Trimming cost V 0 bases and J 1 base, with 7 bases left between them. The CDR3 bases are TGTGCCAGCAGCTTGGTAGGGCTGAACACCGGGGAGCTGTTTTTT. Protein: CASSLVGLNTGELFF.

The chain combines TRBV29-1 with TRBJ2-1, with 13 bases lining up with TRBD2. V trimming: 8 bases; J trimming: 15 bases; junction bases outside the gene matches: 10. The CDR3 is made up of 12 amino acids. Germline CDR1 and CDR2: SQVTM and ANQGSEA. In nucleotides, the CDR3 is TGCAGCTTAAGGACTAGCGGGAGTAAATGGTTCTTC. Protein sequence: CSLRTSGSKWFF.

This chain links TRBV29-1 with TRBJ1-1; 7 bases are shared with TRBD1. V was clipped by 3 bases and J by 4 bases; unmatched bases: 8. The CDR3 extends over 14 amino acids. The germline V gene has CDR1 SQVTM and CDR2 ANQGSEA. The CDR3 DNA reads TGCAGCGTTGACGTGGGACAGAGGGGCACTGAAGCTTTCTTT. Protein product: CSVDVGQRGTEAFF. Full variable domain (missing parts from reference TRBV29-1 and TRBJ1-1): SAVISQKPSRDICQRGTSLTIQCQVDSQVTMMFWYRQQPGQSLTLIATANQGSEATYESGFVIDKFPISRPNLTFSTLTVSNMSPEDSSIYLCSVDVGQRGTEAFFGQGTRLTVV.

V is TRBV19 and J is TRBJ2-1, with D unclear. This CDR3 is built from 15 residues. Germline V gene data show CDR1 as LNHDA and CDR2 as SQIVND (reference sequence). V lost 10 bases to trimming and J lost 8 bases, with 24 bases between them. DNA of the CDR3: TGTGCCACCCGCCTTAGTCTAGTCTCTCGGGATGAGCAGTTCTTC. As protein: CATRLSLVSRDEQFF.

This chain uses TRBV12-3 or TRBV12-4 with TRBJ1-2; the D is unclear. The V end lost 6 bases, the J end lost 0 bases, and 17 bases lay between the germline ends. The CDR3 covers 16 residues. For the CDR3, the DNA is TGTGCCAGCAGAGTGGCGGGGAAACCGTCTAACTATGGCTACACCTTC. As protein: CASRVAGKPSNYGYTF.

V usage is TRBV6-2 or TRBV6-3 and J usage is TRBJ2-7, with TRBD1 identical over 10 bases. After removal of 5 bases from V and 3 bases from J, the junction contained 7 bases not matched to a gene. The CDR3 loop spans 15 amino acids. Germline lookup yields CDR1 MNHEY and CDR2 SVGEGT. As DNA, the CDR3 is TGTGCCAGCAGTGGCCCGGGACAGGGGATCTACGAGCAGTACTTC. It encodes CASSGPGQGIYEQYF.

A few counts support this clonotype. The chain links TRBV20-1 to TRBJ2-7; the D is unclear. The CDR3 is 14 amino acids. The germline V gene has CDR1 DFQATT and CDR2 SNEGSKA (reference sequence). Trimming stripped 0 bases from V and 0 bases from J, with 9 bases between. This CDR3 is CSARDRSFSYEQYF. The CDR3 nucleotides read TGCAGTGCTAGAGATCGATCATTCTCCTACGAGCAGTACTTC.

This clonotype was recorded a few times. The chain couples TRBV20-1 to TRBJ2-7, with D hard to call. Between the trimmed V and J ends, which lost 4 bases and 4 bases, there was a span of 14 bases. The CDR3 is 13 residues long. Per the germline V gene, CDR1 is DFQATT and CDR2 is SNEGSKA (reference sequence). CDR3 sequence: CSANGRNFYEQYF. CDR3 nucleotides: TGCAGTGCTAACGGTAGAAATTTTTACGAGCAGTACTTC.